This T cell receptor (beta chain) was obtained from a study of PD-1 blockade in classical Hodgkin lymphoma. Trimming cost V 8 bases and J 5 bases, with 15 bases left between them. The CDR3 loop spans 13 amino acids. Germline CDR1 is SEHNR and CDR2 is FQNEAQ (reference sequence). No patient escaped relapse after autologous stem cell transplantation, and brentuximab vedotin exposure varied. Clones were sequenced by immunoSEQ multiplex PCR, and TCRdb holds only the in-frame ones, with some missing. Of about 27,000 clones listed, 78% are singletons. The sample consisted of peripheral blood mononuclear cells (PBMCs), taken before the second cycle of nivolumab. The origin of this receptor is a human donor with classical Hodgkin lymphoma. The V gene is TRBV7-9, the J gene TRBJ2-5; D ambiguous. This chain's CDR3 is CASGETSMETQYF. The CDR3 DNA reads as TGTGCCAGCGGCGAGACCTCAATGGAGACCCAGTACTTC. The full variable domain, completed using reference TRBV7-9 and TRBJ2-5, is DTGVSQNPRHKITKRGQNVTFRCDPISEHNRLYWYRQTLGQGPEFLTYFQNEAQLEKSRLLSDRFSAERPKGSFSTLEIQRTEQGDSAMYLCASGETSMETQYFGPGTRLLVL.